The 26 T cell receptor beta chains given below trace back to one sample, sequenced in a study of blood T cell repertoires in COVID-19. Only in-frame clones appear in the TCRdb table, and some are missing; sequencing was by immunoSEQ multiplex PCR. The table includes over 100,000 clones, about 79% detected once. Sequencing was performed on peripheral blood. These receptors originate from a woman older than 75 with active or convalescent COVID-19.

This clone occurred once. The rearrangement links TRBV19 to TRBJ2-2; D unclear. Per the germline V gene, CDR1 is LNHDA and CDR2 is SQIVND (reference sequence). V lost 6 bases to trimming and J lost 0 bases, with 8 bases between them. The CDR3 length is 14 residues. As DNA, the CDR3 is TGTGCCAGTAGCAGTCTTCCGAACACCGGGGAGCTGTTTTTT. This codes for CASSSLPNTGELFF.

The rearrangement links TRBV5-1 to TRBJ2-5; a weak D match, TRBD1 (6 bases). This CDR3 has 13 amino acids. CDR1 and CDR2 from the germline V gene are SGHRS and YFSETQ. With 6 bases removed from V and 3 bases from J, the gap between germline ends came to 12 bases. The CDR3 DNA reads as TGCGCCAGCACTTGGGGGCCTGAAGAGACCCAGTACTTC. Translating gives CASTWGPEETQYF.

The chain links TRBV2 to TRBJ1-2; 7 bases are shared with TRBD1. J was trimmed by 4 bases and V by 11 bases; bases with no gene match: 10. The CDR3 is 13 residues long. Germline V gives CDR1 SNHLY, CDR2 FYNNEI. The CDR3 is CAGQGGGSYGYTF. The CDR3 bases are TGTGCCGGCCAGGGGGGCGGATCCTATGGCTACACCTTC.

Written as DNA, the CDR3 is TGTGCCACCAGCGGGACAGGGGACACCGGGGAGCTGTTTTTT. Residues: CATSGTGDTGELFF. This chain joins TRBV24-1 and TRBJ2-2; 10 bases fit TRBD1. V shed 7 bases, J shed 3 bases, and the junction held 1 base outside the gene matches. This CDR3 has 14 residues. The V gene's germline CDR1 is KGHDR and CDR2 SFDVKD.

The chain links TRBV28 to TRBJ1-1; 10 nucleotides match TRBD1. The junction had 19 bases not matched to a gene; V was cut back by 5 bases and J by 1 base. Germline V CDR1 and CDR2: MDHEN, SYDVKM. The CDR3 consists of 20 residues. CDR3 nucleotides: TGTGCCAGCAGTGCCCTCCCGGGACAGGGGATTGCGTTTCCGAACACTGAAGCTTTCTTT. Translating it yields CASSALPGQGIAFPNTEAFF.

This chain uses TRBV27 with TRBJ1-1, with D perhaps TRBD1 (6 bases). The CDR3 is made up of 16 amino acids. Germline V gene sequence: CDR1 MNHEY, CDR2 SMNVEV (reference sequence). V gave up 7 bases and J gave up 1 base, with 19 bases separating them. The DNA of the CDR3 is TGTGCCAGCACCCCGACCGACAGGCATAAGAACACTGAAGCTTTCTTT. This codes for CASTPTDRHKNTEAFF.

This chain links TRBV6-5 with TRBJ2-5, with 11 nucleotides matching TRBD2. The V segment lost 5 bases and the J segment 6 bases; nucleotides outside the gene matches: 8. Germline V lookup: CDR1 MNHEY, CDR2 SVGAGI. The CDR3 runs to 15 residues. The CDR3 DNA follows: TGTGCCAGCAGTCATACTAGCGGGAGTAGCCAGACCCAGTACTTC. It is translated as CASSHTSGSSQTQYF.

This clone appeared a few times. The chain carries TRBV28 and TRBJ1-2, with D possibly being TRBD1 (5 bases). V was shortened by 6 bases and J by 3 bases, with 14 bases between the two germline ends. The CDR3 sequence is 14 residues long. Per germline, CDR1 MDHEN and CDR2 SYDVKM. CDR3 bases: TGTGCCAGCAGCCCAGCCACAGGTTACTATGGCTACACCTTC. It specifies CASSPATGYYGYTF.

The CDR3 is CASSSLNQPQHF. The CDR3 bases are TGTGCCAGCAGTTCTCTCAATCAGCCCCAGCATTTT. The V gene is TRBV6-5, the J gene TRBJ1-5; the D is unclear. V shed 4 bases and J shed 3 bases, with 4 bases lying between them. The CDR3 has 12 amino acids. CDR1 and CDR2 (germline): MNHEY, SVGAGI.

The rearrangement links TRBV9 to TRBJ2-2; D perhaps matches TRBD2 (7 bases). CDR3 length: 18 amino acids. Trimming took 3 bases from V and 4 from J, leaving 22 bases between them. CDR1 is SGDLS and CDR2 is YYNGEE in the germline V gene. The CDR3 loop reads CASSGGGYPIQGTGELFF. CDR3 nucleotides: TGTGCCAGCAGCGGGGGGGGCTACCCTATCCAAGGCACCGGGGAGCTGTTTTTT.

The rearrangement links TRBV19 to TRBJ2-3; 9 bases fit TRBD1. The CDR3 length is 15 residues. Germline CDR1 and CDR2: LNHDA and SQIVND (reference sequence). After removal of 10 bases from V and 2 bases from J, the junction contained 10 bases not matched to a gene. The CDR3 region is CATTRGTGSTDTQYF. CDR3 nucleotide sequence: TGTGCCACCACGAGAGGGACAGGGTCCACAGATACGCAGTATTTT. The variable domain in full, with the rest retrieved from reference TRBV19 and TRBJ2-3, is DGGITQSPKYLFRKEGQNVTLSCEQNLNHDAMYWYRQDPGQGLRLIYYSQIVNDFQKGDIAEGYSVSREKKESFPLTVTSAQKNPTAFYLCATTRGTGSTDTQYFGPGTRLTVL.

The CDR3 nucleotides read TGTGCCAGCAGCGAAGGGACAGGGGGCAGGTCCGGGGAGCTGTTTTTT. Its translation: CASSEGTGGRSGELFF. The chain combines TRBV5-6 with TRBJ2-2; 12 bases match TRBD1. The CDR3 is 16 amino acids. Germline CDR1 is SGHDT and CDR2 is YYEEEE. V lost 4 bases, J lost 6 bases, and 7 bases stayed unmatched.

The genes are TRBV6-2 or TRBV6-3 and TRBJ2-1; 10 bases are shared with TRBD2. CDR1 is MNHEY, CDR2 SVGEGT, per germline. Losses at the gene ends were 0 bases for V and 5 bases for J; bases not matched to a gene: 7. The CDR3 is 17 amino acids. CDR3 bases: TGTGCCAGCAGTTACTCCCGGCTAGCGGGAGCTCACAATGAGCAGTTCTTC. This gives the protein CASSYSRLAGAHNEQFF.

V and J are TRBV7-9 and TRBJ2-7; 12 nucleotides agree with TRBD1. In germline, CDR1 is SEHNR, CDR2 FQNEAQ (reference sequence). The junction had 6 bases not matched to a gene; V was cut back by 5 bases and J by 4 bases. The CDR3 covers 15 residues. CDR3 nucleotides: TGTGCCAGCAGCCCCGGGACAGGGGGCGATTACGAGCAGTACTTC. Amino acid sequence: CASSPGTGGDYEQYF.

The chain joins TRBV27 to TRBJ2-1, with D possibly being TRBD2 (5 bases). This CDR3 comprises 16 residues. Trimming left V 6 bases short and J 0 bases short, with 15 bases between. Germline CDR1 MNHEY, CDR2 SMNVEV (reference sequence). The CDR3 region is CASSPVEEGSYNEQFF. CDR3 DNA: TGTGCCAGCAGCCCGGTGGAAGAGGGCTCCTACAATGAGCAGTTCTTC.

The CDR3 DNA is TGTGCCAGCAGTTTTCCTAGCGGGGGGGCCTACAATGAGCAGTTCTTC. Its translation: CASSFPSGGAYNEQFF. This sequence joins TRBV27 and TRBJ2-1; 12 positions match TRBD2. The CDR3 totals 16 residues. Looked up from germline, CDR1 is MNHEY and CDR2 is SMNVEV (reference sequence). V trimming: 3 bases; J trimming: 2 bases; junction bases outside the gene matches: 2.

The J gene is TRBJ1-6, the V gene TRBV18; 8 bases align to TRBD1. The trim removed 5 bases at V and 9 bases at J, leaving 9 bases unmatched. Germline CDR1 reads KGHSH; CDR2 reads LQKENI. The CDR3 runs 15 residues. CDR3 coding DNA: TGTGCCAGCTCAACACGGGACAGGTTAGGTTCACCCCTCCACTTT. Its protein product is CASSTRDRLGSPLHF.

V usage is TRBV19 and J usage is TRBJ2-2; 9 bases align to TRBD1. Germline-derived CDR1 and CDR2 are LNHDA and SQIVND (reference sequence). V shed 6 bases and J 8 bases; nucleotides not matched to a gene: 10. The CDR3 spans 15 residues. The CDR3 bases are TGTGCCAGTAGGCCAGGGGACAGGGTATGGGGGGAGCTGTTTTTT. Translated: CASRPGDRVWGELFF.

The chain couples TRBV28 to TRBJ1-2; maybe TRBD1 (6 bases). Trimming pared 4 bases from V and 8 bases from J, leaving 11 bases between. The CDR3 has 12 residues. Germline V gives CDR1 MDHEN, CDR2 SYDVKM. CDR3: CASSSRTAGYTF. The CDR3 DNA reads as TGTGCCAGCAGTTCCCGGACAGCCGGCTACACCTTC.

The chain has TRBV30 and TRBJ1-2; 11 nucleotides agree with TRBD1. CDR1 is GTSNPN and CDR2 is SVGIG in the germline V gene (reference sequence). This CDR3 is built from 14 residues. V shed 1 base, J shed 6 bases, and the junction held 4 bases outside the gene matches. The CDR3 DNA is TGTGCCTGGAGTGGGGACAGGGGGACCCATGGCTACACCTTC. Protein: CAWSGDRGTHGYTF.

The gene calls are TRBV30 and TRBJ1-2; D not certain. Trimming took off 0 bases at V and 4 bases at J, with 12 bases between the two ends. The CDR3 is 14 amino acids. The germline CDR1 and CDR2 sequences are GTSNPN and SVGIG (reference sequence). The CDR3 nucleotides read TGTGCCTGGAGTGTGAGTGGTTCCGCCTATGGCTACACCTTC. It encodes CAWSVSGSAYGYTF.

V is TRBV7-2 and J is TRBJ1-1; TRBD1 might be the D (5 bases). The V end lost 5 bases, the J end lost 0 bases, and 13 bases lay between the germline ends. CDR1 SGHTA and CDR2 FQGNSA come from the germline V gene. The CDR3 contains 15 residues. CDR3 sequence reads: CASSKRQIMNTEAFF. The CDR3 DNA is TGTGCCAGCAGCAAGAGACAGATCATGAACACTGAAGCTTTCTTT. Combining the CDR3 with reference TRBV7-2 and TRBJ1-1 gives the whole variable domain GAGVSQSPSNKVTEKGKDVELRCDPISGHTALYWYRQSLGQGLEFLIYFQGNSAPDKSGLPSDRFSAERTGGSVSTLTIQRTQQEDSAVYLCASSKRQIMNTEAFFGQGTRLTVV.

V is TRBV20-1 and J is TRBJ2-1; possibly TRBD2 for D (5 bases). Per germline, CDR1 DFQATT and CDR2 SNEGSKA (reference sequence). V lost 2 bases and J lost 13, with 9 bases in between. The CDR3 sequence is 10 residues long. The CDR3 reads CSARRELQFF. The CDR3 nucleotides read TGCAGTGCTAGAAGGGAGTTACAGTTCTTC.

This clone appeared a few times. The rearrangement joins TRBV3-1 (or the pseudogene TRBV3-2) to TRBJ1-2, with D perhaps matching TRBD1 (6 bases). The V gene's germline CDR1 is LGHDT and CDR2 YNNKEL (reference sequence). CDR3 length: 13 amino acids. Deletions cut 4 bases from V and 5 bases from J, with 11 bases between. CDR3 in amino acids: CASSPGHQYGYTF. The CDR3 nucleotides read TGTGCCAGCAGCCCGGGACACCAATATGGCTACACCTTC.

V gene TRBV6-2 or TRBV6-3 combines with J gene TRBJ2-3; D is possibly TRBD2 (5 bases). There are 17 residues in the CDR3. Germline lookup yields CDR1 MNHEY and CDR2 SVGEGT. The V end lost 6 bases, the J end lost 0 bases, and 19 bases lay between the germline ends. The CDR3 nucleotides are TGTGCCAGCAGCGGAGATCAACTAGGAAATAGCACAGATACGCAGTATTTT. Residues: CASSGDQLGNSTDTQYF.

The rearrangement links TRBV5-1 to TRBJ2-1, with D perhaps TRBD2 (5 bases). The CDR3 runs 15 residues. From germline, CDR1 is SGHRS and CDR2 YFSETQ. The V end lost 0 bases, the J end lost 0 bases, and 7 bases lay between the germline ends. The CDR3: CASSLVGSSYNEQFF. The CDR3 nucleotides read TGCGCCAGCAGCTTGGTGGGGAGCTCCTACAATGAGCAGTTCTTC.